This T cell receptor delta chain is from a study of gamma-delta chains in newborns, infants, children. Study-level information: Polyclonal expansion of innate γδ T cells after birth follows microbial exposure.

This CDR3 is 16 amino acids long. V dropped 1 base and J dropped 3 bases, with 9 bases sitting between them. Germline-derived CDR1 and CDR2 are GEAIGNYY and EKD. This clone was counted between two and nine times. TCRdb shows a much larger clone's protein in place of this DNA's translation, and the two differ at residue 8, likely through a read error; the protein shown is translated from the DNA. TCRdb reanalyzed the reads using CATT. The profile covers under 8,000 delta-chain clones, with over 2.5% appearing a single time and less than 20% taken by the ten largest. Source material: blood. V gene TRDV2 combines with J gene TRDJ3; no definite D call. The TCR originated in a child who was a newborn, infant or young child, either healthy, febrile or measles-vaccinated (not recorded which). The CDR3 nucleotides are TGTGCCTGTGACACGGTGAGCTACTGGGACACCCGACAGATGTTTTTC. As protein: CACDTVSYWDTRQMFF.